This T cell receptor (beta chain) was obtained from a study of response to subunit inactivated influenza vaccine. General study results and limits: Few additional T cells are recruited per seasonal influenza vaccination, authors suggested.

This clonotype was picked up many times. Its antigen is not known. TCRdb independently ran MiXCR on the RT-PCR reads; one entry per CDR3 protein. The repertoire has roughly 760,000 distinct CDR3 sequences, 21% of them found once; the top ten carry 10% to 13%. V was pared by 5 bases and J by 6 bases, with 12 bases of the junction left unmatched. This CDR3 is 16 amino acids long. CDR1 is MNHNS, CDR2 SASEGT, per germline. The source material was PBMCs from blood, sampled 5 days after vaccination. The source is a man between 45 and 60 years old who received an inactivated influenza vaccine. This rearrangement joins TRBV6-1 to TRBJ2-7, with TRBD1 identical over 11 bases. CDR3 bases: TGTGCCAGCAGTACCGTCCCGGGACAGGGGGTACTCGAGCAGTACTTC. Amino acids: CASSTVPGQGVLEQYF.